Shown below are 29 T cell receptor beta chains from a single sample sequenced in a study of cytomegalovirus exposure and HLA in healthy donors. PCR was performed using 60 Vbeta and 13 Jbeta primers. Some clones are missing from TCRdb's copy, which holds only in-frame ones; the method was immunoSEQ multiplex PCR. Altogether 100,000 to 150,000 clones are present, 83% being singletons, with the ten largest covering about 1.2%. The sample consisted of PBMCs. Receptors were obtained from a girl between 2 and 10 years old in good health and CMV-seronegative.

The chain couples TRBV13 to TRBJ1-2; D not certain. The ends were cut back, 2 bases at V and 10 bases at J, with 14 bases in the middle. The CDR3 runs 13 residues. Germline V CDR1 and CDR2: PRHDT, FYEKMQ (reference sequence). As DNA, the CDR3 is TGTGCCAGCAGCTTAATGGGTGACATGGACTACACCTTC. This gives the protein CASSLMGDMDYTF.

A remark on this clone: This sample includes further DNA sequences coding for the same CDR3. This rearrangement joins TRBV21-1 to TRBJ2-7; TRBD1 is taken as the D call from the table, unchecked against the DNA. TRBV21-1 counts as a pseudogene. This CDR3 has 18 amino acids. CDR3: CASSKPGQLTKSTYEQYF. The CDR3 nucleotides read TGTGCCAGCAGCAAGCCGGGACAGTTGACCAAATCAACCTACGAGCAGTACTTC.

The chain links TRBV6-9 to TRBJ2-7, with 10 bases identical to TRBD1. V shed 2 bases, J shed 6 bases, and the junction held 16 bases outside the gene matches. This CDR3 has 18 amino acids. Germline V gives CDR1 MNHGY, CDR2 SVAAGI. CDR3 loop: CASSYKRARDRGIPEQYF. The CDR3 DNA sequence: TGTGCCAGCAGTTATAAGAGAGCCCGGGACAGGGGTATTCCCGAGCAGTACTTC.

The chain combines TRBV7-2 with TRBJ2-3; 10 positions agree with TRBD2. The V and J ends lost 3 bases and 6 bases, in that order; junction bases with no gene match: 6. This CDR3 contains 15 residues. Germline CDR1 SGHTA, CDR2 FQGNSA. CDR3 coding DNA: TGTGCCAGCAGCTTCTCTAGCGGGAGTCCCGATACGCAGTATTTT. The encoded protein is CASSFSSGSPDTQYF.

The chain uses TRBV5-4 and TRBJ1-4; tentatively, D is TRBD1 (6 bases). V lost 0 bases to trimming and J lost 5 bases, with 8 bases between them. This CDR3 has 14 residues. Germline CDR1 reads SGHNT; CDR2 reads YYREEE (reference sequence). The CDR3 coding sequence is TGTGCCAGCAGCTTGGGCAGGGGAAATGAAAAACTGTTTTTT. Translating it yields CASSLGRGNEKLFF. Drawing the rest from reference TRBV5-4 and TRBJ1-4, the complete variable domain is ETGVTQSPTHLIKTRGQQVTLRCSSQSGHNTVSWYQQALGQGPQFIFQYYREEENGRGNFPPRFSGLQFPNYSSELNVNALELDDSALYLCASSLGRGNEKLFFGSGTQLSVL.

This clone was detected a few times. This chain connects TRBV28 to TRBJ2-5; 8 nucleotides line up with TRBD1. J gave up 5 bases and V 6 bases, and 8 bases lay outside the gene matches. This CDR3 contains 14 residues. Germline CDR1 is MDHEN and CDR2 is SYDVKM. The CDR3 reads CASRPTGGGETQYF. Written as DNA, the CDR3 is TGTGCCAGCAGACCCACAGGGGGTGGGGAGACCCAGTACTTC.

The chain joins TRBV27 to TRBJ1-5; D remains unclear. CDR1 and CDR2 (germline): MNHEY, SMNVEV (reference sequence). CDR3 length equals 15 residues. Deletions cut 2 bases from V and 0 bases from J, with 8 bases between. CDR3: CASSLIHNSNQPQHF. The DNA for the CDR3 is TGTGCCAGCAGTTTAATCCACAATAGCAATCAGCCCCAGCATTTT.

The V and J genes are TRBV30 and TRBJ1-6; TRBD1 matches 10 bases. Looked up from germline, CDR1 is GTSNPN and CDR2 is SVGIG (reference sequence). Losses at the gene ends were 3 bases for V and 6 bases for J; bases not matched to a gene: 5. The CDR3 consists of 15 residues. CDR3 nucleotides: TGTGCCTGGAGGCCCCGGGACAGGGGTAATTCACCCCTCCACTTT. Translated, it gives CAWRPRDRGNSPLHF.

The chain has TRBV29-1 and TRBJ2-7; D may be TRBD1 (5 bases). CDR1 and CDR2 (germline): SQVTM, ANQGSEA. The V end lost 6 bases, the J end lost 3 bases, and 15 bases lay between the germline ends. The CDR3 totals 13 residues. The CDR3 protein is CSVDGQGDYEQYF. The CDR3 coding sequence is TGCAGCGTCGACGGGCAGGGTGACTACGAGCAGTACTTC.

The chain carries TRBV28 and TRBJ2-2, with 10 bases matching TRBD1. The CDR3 loop spans 17 amino acids. Germline CDR1 and CDR2: MDHEN and SYDVKM. V shed 5 bases, J shed 8 bases, and the junction held 14 bases outside the gene matches. The chain's CDR3 is CASSQGSGTGAGGELFF. The CDR3 nucleotides read TGTGCCAGCAGTCAAGGATCCGGGACAGGGGCGGGGGGGGAGCTGTTTTTT.

The CDR3 nucleotides are TGTGCCTGGAGTACTGGACAGCCAGTTAATTCACCCCTCCACTTT. Translated, it gives CAWSTGQPVNSPLHF. The J gene is TRBJ1-6, the V gene TRBV30, with D possibly being TRBD1 (6 bases). Between the trimmed V and J ends, which lost 2 bases and 6 bases, there was a span of 14 bases. The germline CDR1 and CDR2 sequences are GTSNPN and SVGIG (reference sequence). This CDR3 has 15 amino acids.

The rearrangement uses TRBV11-2 and TRBJ2-7; D is unclear. CDR1 is SGHAT and CDR2 is FQNNGV in the germline V gene. The CDR3 totals 12 residues. V dropped 5 bases and J dropped 2 bases, with 7 bases sitting between them. CDR3 amino acids: CASSRDPYEQYF. CDR3 bases: TGTGCCAGCAGCCGAGATCCCTACGAGCAGTACTTC.

This clone was found once. This specimen includes other DNA sequences encoding the same CDR3. The CDR3 bases are TGTGCCTGGAGTGTAACGCGGGACAGGTTCTTCCTCGGACCTGGGGCCAACGTCCTGACTTTC. Translation gives CAWSVTRDRFFLGPGANVLTF. This chain links TRBV30 with TRBJ2-6, with TRBD1 matching 8 bases. The CDR3 spans 21 residues. Unmatched junction bases numbered 18, after V lost 0 bases and J lost 2 bases. CDR1 and CDR2 (germline): GTSNPN, SVGIG (reference sequence). The complete variable domain, with remaining parts taken from reference TRBV30 and TRBJ2-6, reads SQTIHQWPATLVQPVGSPLSLECTVEGTSNPNLYWYRQAAGRGLQLLFYSVGIGQISSEVPQNLSASRPQDRQFILSSKKLLLSDSGFYLCAWSVTRDRFFLGPGANVLTFGAGSRLTVL.

The chain couples TRBV7-8 to TRBJ2-3; D perhaps matches TRBD2 (6 bases). Trimming removed 1 base at V and 1 base at J, with 27 bases between. The CDR3 has 21 amino acids. Germline values: CDR1 SGHVS, CDR2 FQNEAQ. DNA of the CDR3: TGTGCCAGCAGCTTAGTGCCTTTCGGAGGCCTTAGCCAGCGGGGCACAGATACGCAGTATTTT. The encoded protein is CASSLVPFGGLSQRGTDTQYF.

This clone was detected only once. The chain carries TRBV9 and TRBJ1-2; no reliable D call. V shed 0 bases and J shed 3 bases, with 9 bases lying between them. The CDR3 extends over 14 amino acids. Germline V gives CDR1 SGDLS, CDR2 YYNGEE. For the CDR3, the DNA is TGTGCCAGCAGCGTAGAGGCGGGGTACTATGGCTACACCTTC. Protein product: CASSVEAGYYGYTF.

The chain carries TRBV29-1 and TRBJ1-1, with no clear D. Germline V gene data show CDR1 as SQVTM and CDR2 as ANQGSEA. The CDR3 is 11 residues long. V was trimmed by 2 bases and J by 2 bases, leaving 3 bases between them. CDR3 bases: TGCAGCGTTGAATCTAACACTGAAGCTTTCTTT. Protein sequence: CSVESNTEAFF.

Regarding this clone: Other DNA sequences in this specimen translate into the identical CDR3. The chain carries TRBV5-1 and TRBJ2-7; the match to TRBD1 covers 9 bases. Germline loops: CDR1 SGHRS, CDR2 YFSETQ. V was pared by 3 bases and J by 2 bases, with 3 bases of the junction left unmatched. This CDR3 has 14 amino acids. CDR3 region: CASSWGTGTYEQYF. CDR3 in DNA: TGCGCCAGCAGCTGGGGGACAGGGACCTACGAGCAGTACTTC.

This clone was found a few times. This rearrangement joins TRBV6-6 to TRBJ2-3; D unclear. Germline CDR1 MNHNY, CDR2 SVGAGI (reference sequence). V gave up 7 bases and J gave up 5 bases, with 13 bases separating them. CDR3 length: 13 amino acids. The CDR3 loop is CASTPTEKDTQYF. The CDR3 DNA is TGTGCCAGCACCCCAACGGAGAAAGATACGCAGTATTTT.

This chain uses TRBV7-2 with TRBJ2-1; TRBD2 aligns across 9 bases. Germline V gene sequence: CDR1 SGHTA, CDR2 FQGNSA. This CDR3 region has 11 residues. The V gene end was trimmed by 6 bases and the J gene end by 12 bases; junction bases not matched to a gene: 3. The CDR3 is CASSRAGGQFF. As DNA, the CDR3 is TGTGCCAGCAGTAGAGCGGGGGGGCAGTTCTTC.

This chain links TRBV4-1 with TRBJ2-7, with TRBD2 matching over 7 bases. J gave up 0 bases and V 0 bases, and 5 bases lay outside the gene matches. Germline V CDR1 and CDR2: MGHRA, YSYEKL. CDR3 size: 16 residues. This CDR3 is CASSQDWGGNSYEQYF. CDR3 nucleotide sequence: TGCGCCAGCAGCCAAGATTGGGGAGGGAACTCCTACGAGCAGTACTTC.

The chain links TRBV19 to TRBJ2-7, with 10 bases that match TRBD1. Germline V gene sequence: CDR1 LNHDA, CDR2 SQIVND (reference sequence). V shed 10 bases and J 2 bases; nucleotides not matched to a gene: 11. The CDR3 consists of 15 residues. CDR3 in amino acids: CATTKGDRGTYEQYF. The DNA for the CDR3 is TGTGCCACTACGAAGGGGGACAGGGGCACCTACGAGCAGTACTTC.

J is TRBJ2-7 and V is TRBV6-1, with D hard to call. V was pared by 0 bases and J by 1 base, with 10 bases between. The germline CDR1 and CDR2 sequences are MNHNS and SASEGT. This CDR3 is 15 amino acids long. The CDR3, as DNA: TGTGCCAGCAGTGAAGCTTACTCTGAATCCTACGAGCAGTACTTC. This encodes CASSEAYSESYEQYF.

CDR3 protein: CASTGQGGGYNEQFF. CDR3 sequence (DNA): TGTGCCAGCACCGGACAGGGTGGGGGCTACAATGAGCAGTTCTTC. The genes are TRBV27 and TRBJ2-1; 8 positions agree with TRBD1. Trimming removed 7 bases from V and 3 bases from J; junction bases left unmatched: 8. The CDR3 runs 15 residues. Germline-derived CDR1 and CDR2 are MNHEY and SMNVEV (reference sequence).

The chain combines TRBV30 with TRBJ2-2; perhaps TRBD1 as D (6 bases). This CDR3 has 14 amino acids. The V end was cut by 4 bases, the J end by 5 bases, with 14 bases between. In germline, CDR1 is GTSNPN, CDR2 SVGIG (reference sequence). The CDR3 DNA is TGTGCCTGGACCGAGGCAGGGGTAACCGGGGAGCTGTTTTTT. Its translation: CAWTEAGVTGELFF.

The V and J genes are TRBV30 and TRBJ2-3; tentatively, D is TRBD2 (6 bases). V was clipped by 7 bases and J by 0 bases, with 17 bases between them. The CDR3 sequence is 15 residues long. CDR1 and CDR2 (germline): GTSNPN, SVGIG (reference sequence). The CDR3 spells CASSTPTRSTDTQYF. The CDR3 DNA is TGTGCCTCTTCTACCCCGACTAGAAGCACAGATACGCAGTATTTT.

The rearrangement joins TRBV10-3 to TRBJ1-1; 10 bases line up with TRBD1. The CDR3 is 14 amino acids. V shed 10 bases, J shed 4 bases, and the junction held 9 bases outside the gene matches. From germline, CDR1 is ENHRY and CDR2 SYGVKD. The CDR3 loop is CATRTGGDGTEAFF. The CDR3 DNA reads as TGTGCCACGCGGACAGGGGGGGATGGCACTGAAGCTTTCTTT.

This chain links TRBV28 with TRBJ1-6, with 7 bases identical to TRBD1. CDR1 MDHEN and CDR2 SYDVKM come from the germline V gene. The CDR3 extends over 15 amino acids. J was trimmed by 9 bases and V by 1 base; bases with no gene match: 6. CDR3 DNA sequence: TGTGCCAGCAGTTTATCCACAGGGGCCGGTTCACCCCTCCACTTT. As protein: CASSLSTGAGSPLHF.

V and J are TRBV28 and TRBJ2-7; unclear D gene. The CDR3 is 11 amino acids. Germline assignment: CDR1 MDHEN and CDR2 SYDVKM. Trimming took off 3 bases at V and 4 bases at J, with 4 bases between the two ends. This chain's CDR3 is CASSLAYEQYF. In DNA form, the CDR3 reads TGTGCCAGCAGTTTGGCTTACGAGCAGTACTTC.

V is TRBV6-1 and J is TRBJ2-2; 10 bases agree with TRBD1. The germline CDR1 and CDR2 sequences are MNHNS and SASEGT. V gave up 5 bases and J gave up 2 bases; unmatched junction bases: 2. The CDR3 has 15 amino acids. The CDR3 is CASSRTGGNTGELFF. CDR3 sequence (DNA): TGTGCCAGCAGTAGGACAGGGGGAAACACCGGGGAGCTGTTTTTT.